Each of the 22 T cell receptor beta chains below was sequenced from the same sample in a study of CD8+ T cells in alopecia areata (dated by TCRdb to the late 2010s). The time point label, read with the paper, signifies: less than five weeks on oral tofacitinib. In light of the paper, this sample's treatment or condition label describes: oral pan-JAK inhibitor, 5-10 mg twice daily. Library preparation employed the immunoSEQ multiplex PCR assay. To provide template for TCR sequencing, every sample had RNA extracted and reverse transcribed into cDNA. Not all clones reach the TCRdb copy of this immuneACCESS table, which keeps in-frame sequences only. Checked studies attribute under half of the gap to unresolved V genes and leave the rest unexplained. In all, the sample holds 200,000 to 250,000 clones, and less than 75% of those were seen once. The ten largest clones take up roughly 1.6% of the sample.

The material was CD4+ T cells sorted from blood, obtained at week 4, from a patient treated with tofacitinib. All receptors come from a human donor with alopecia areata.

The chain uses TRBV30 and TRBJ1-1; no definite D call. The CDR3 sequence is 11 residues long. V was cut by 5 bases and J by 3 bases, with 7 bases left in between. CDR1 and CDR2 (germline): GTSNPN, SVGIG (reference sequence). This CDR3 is CAWGYDTEAFF. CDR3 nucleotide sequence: TGTGCCTGGGGATACGACACTGAAGCTTTCTTT.

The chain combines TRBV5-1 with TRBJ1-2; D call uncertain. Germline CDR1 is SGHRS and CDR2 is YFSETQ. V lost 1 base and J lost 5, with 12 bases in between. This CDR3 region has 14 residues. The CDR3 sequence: CASSLQLGPYGYTF. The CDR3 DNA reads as TGCGCCAGCAGCTTGCAGTTAGGTCCTTATGGCTACACCTTC.

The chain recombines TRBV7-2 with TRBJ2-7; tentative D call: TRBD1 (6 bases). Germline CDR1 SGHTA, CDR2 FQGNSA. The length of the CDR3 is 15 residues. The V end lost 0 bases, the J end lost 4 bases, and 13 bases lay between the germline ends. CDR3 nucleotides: TGTGCCAGCAGCTTAGCCAACAGGGAAGGGTACGAGCAGTACTTC. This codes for CASSLANREGYEQYF.

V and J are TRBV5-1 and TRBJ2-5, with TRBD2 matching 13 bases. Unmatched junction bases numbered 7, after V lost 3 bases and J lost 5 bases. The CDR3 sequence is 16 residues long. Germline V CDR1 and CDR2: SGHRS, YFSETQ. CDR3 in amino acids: CASSSGLAGRRETQYF. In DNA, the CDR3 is TGCGCCAGCAGCTCGGGACTAGCGGGGCGAAGGGAGACCCAGTACTTC.

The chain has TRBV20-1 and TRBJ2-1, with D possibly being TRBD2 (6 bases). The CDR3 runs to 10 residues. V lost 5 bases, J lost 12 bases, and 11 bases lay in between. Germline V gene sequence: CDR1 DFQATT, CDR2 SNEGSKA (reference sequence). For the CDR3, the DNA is TGCAGTGCTCCGCGGGGTGGGCAGTTCTTC. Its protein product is CSAPRGGQFF.

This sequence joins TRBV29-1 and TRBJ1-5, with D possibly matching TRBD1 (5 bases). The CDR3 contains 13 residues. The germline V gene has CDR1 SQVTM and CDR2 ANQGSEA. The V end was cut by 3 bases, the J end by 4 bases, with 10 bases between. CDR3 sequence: CSVDTGRNQPQHF. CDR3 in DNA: TGCAGCGTTGATACGGGACGAAATCAGCCCCAGCATTTT.

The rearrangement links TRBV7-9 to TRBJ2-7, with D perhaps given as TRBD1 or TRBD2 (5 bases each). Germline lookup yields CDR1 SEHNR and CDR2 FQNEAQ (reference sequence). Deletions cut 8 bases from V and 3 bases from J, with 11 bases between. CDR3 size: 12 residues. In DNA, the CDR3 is TGTGCCAGCCCCTGGGGGATCTACGAGCAGTACTTC. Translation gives CASPWGIYEQYF.

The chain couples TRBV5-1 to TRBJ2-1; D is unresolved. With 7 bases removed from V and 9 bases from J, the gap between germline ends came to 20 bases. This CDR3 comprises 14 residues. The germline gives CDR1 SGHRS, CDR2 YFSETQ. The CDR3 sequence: CASSTPQSLGEQFF. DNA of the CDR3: TGCGCCAGCTCGACCCCCCAGAGTCTCGGTGAGCAGTTCTTC.

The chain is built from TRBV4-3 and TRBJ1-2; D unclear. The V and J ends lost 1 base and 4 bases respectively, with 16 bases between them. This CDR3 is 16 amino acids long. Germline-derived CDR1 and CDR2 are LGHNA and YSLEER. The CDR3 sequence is CASSQGETAGGYGYTF. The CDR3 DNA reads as TGCGCCAGCAGCCAAGGAGAAACGGCCGGCGGCTATGGCTACACCTTC.

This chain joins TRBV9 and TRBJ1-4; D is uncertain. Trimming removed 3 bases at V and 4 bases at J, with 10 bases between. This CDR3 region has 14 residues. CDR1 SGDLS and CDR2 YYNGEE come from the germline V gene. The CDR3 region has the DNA TGTGCCAGCAGCGCTGGACGGAATAATGAAAAACTGTTTTTT. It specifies CASSAGRNNEKLFF.

The CDR3 protein is CASSLTGGTEAFF. CDR3 DNA sequence: TGCGCCAGCAGCCTGACAGGGGGCACTGAAGCTTTCTTT. V usage is TRBV5-1 and J usage is TRBJ1-1; 9 bases map to TRBD1. The CDR3 sequence is 13 residues long. V gave up 4 bases and J gave up 4 bases; unmatched junction bases: 2. Germline assignment: CDR1 SGHRS and CDR2 YFSETQ.

The CDR3 sequence: CSVGFRGNQPQHF. CDR3 nucleotides: TGCAGCGTTGGTTTTAGGGGAAATCAGCCCCAGCATTTT. The J gene is TRBJ1-5, the V gene TRBV29-1, with D possibly matching TRBD1 (5 bases). The CDR3 length is 13 residues. The germline V gene has CDR1 SQVTM and CDR2 ANQGSEA. Trimming shortened V by 4 bases and J by 4 bases, and 11 bases separated the two germline ends.

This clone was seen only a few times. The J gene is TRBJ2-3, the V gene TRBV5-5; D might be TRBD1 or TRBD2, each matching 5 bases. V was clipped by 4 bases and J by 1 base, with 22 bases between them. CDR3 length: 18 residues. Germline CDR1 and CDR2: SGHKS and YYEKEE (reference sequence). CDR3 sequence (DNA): TGTGCCAGCAGCCCGGTCCCACCTGCCATGGGACGCACAGATACGCAGTATTTT. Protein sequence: CASSPVPPAMGRTDTQYF.

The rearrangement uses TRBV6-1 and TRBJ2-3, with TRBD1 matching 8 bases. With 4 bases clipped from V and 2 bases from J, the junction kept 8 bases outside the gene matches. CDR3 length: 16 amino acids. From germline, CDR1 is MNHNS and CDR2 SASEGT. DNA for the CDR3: TGTGCCAGCAGTGTCCAACAGGGGGTCCTCACAGATACGCAGTATTTT. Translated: CASSVQQGVLTDTQYF.

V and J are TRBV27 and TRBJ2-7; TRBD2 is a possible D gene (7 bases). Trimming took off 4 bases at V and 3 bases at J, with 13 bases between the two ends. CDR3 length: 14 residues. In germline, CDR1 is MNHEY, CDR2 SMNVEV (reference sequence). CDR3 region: CASSWGGRIYEQYF. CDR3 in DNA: TGTGCCAGCAGTTGGGGGGGGCGGATCTACGAGCAGTACTTC.

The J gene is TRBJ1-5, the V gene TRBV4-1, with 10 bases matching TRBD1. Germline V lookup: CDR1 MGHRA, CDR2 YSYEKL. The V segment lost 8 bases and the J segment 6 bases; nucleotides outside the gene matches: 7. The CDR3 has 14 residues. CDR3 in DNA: TGCGCCAGCGGCCCGGGACAGGGGACTCAGCCCCAGCATTTT. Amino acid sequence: CASGPGQGTQPQHF.

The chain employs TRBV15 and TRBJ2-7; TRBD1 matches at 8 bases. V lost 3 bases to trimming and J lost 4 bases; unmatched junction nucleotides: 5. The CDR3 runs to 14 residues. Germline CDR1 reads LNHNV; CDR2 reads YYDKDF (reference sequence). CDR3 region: CATSRDTGGYEQYF. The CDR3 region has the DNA TGTGCCACCAGCAGGGATACAGGGGGTTACGAGCAGTACTTC.

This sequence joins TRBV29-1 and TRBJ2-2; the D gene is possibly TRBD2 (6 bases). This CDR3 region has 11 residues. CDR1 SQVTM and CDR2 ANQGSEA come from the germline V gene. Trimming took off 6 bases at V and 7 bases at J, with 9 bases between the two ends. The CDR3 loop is CSVGLSGELFF. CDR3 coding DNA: TGCAGCGTGGGACTCAGCGGGGAGCTGTTTTTT.

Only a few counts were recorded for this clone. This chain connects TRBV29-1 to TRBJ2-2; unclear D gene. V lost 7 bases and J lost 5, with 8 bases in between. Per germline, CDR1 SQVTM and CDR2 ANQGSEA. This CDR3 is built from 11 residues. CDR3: CSGYSTGELFF. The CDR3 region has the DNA TGCAGCGGATATAGTACCGGGGAGCTGTTTTTT.

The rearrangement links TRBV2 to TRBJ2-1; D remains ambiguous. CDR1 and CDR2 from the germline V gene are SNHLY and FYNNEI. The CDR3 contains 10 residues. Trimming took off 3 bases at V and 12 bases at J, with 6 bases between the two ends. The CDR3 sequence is CASSEWGQFF. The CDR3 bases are TGTGCCAGCAGTGAGTGGGGGCAGTTCTTC.

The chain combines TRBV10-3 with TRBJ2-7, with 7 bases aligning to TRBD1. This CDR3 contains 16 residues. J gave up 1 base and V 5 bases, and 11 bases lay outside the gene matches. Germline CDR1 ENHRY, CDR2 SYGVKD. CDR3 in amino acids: CAISTGTADRSYEQYF. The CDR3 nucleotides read TGTGCCATCAGTACCGGGACAGCCGATCGTTCCTACGAGCAGTACTTC.

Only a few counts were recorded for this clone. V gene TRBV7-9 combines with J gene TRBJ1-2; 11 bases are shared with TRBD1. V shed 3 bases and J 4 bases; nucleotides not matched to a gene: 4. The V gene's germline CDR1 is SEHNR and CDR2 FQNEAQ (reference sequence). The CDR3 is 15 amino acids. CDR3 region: CASSFTGTGGYGYTF. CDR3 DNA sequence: TGTGCCAGCAGCTTTACCGGGACAGGGGGCTATGGCTACACCTTC.